One sample yielded the 14 T cell receptor delta chains listed below, sequenced in a study of γδ T cells in repeated Plasmodium falciparum infection. TCRdb re-called the multiplex PCR reads through CATT. The sample has roughly 50,000 delta-chain clones; roughly 1.6% are singletons. Flow sorting of PBMC yielded separate Vgamma9/Vdelta2+ and Vdelta2-negative gammadelta T cell populations for bulk repertoire analysis. The sequencing sample was made of gamma-delta T cells from blood. Source of these receptors: a pool of human donors (malaria-infected and uninfected, not separated).

Only a few counts were recorded for this clone. TCRdb's protein, taken from a much larger clone, differs from this DNA's translation at residue 6, likely owing to a read error; the protein displayed comes from the DNA. The chain uses TRDV2 and TRDJ1, with 9 bases that match TRDD3. The CDR3 is 17 residues long. Germline trimming cut 3 bases from V and 3 bases from J; bases unmatched to any gene: 13. CDR1 is GEAIGNYY, CDR2 EKD, per germline. The DNA of the CDR3 is TGTGCCTGTGACCCACCACGCACGGGGGGATACCCCGATAAACTCATCTTT. It translates to CACDPPRTGGYPDKLIF.

This clone has just a few counts. TCRdb has a much larger clone's protein, which differs at residue 18 from the translation of this DNA, likely because of a read error; what is shown is the protein translated from the DNA. V usage is TRDV1 and J usage is TRDJ1, with 10 bases matching TRDD3. As TCRdb names no J gene, one was assigned here on the basis of a DNA match to germline. Trimming removed 2 bases from V and 2 bases from J; junction bases left unmatched: 38. Germline CDR1 is TSWWSYY and CDR2 is QGS. This CDR3 is built from 27 residues. In DNA form, the CDR3 reads TGTGCTCTTGGGGAAAGTGAGGATCCTACGCCCTCTTCGGGGGATACGCGTATGGGATGGGATACCGATAAACTCATCTTT. Its translation: CALGESEDPTPSSGDTRMGWDTDKLIF.

As for this clone: The TCRdb record carries a much larger clone's protein, which differs from this DNA's translation at residue 21; a read error is the likely cause, and the protein listed here is the DNA translation. The J gene has no call, while the V gene is TRDV1; the D call in the table, TRDD3, was not verified against the DNA. This CDR3 spans 23 amino acids. Germline V CDR1 and CDR2: TSWWSYY, QGS. The CDR3 reads CALGELSISYQGGSITYTDKPIF. DNA for the CDR3: TGTGCTCTTGGGGAACTTTCCATTTCCTACCAGGGGGGGTCCATCACCTACACCGATAAACCCATCTTT.

This clone was counted between two and nine times. A read error is likely here: a far larger clone is one base away. This sample includes further DNA sequences coding for the same CDR3. The chain joins TRDV1 to TRDJ1, with 7 bases fitting TRDD3. The CDR3 contains 12 residues. Germline V gives CDR1 TSWWSYY, CDR2 QGS. The V segment lost 7 bases and the J segment 9 bases; nucleotides outside the gene matches: 8. The CDR3 nucleotides are TGTGCTCTTGTATCGGTGGATACGGAACTCATCTTT. Protein: CALVSVDTELIF.

The sample holds many counts of this clone. The V gene is TRDV2, the J gene TRDJ1; the D gene is possibly TRDD3 (5 bases). TCRdb supplies no J gene; here it was assigned by aligning the nucleotide sequence to germline. The CDR3 has 15 amino acids. Germline loops: CDR1 GEAIGNYY, CDR2 EKD. Trimming cost V 2 bases and J 0 bases, with 12 bases left between them. The CDR3 DNA reads as TGTGCCTGTGACATCCTGGGCCCGTACACCGATAAACTCATCTTT. Protein product: CACDILGPYTDKLIF.

About this clone itself: A far larger clone is just one base off, so this is likely a read error. Additional DNA sequences in this sample encode the identical CDR3. The chain employs TRDV1 and TRDJ3, with 11 bases fitting TRDD3. This CDR3 is 22 amino acids long. CDR1 is TSWWSYY and CDR2 is QGS in the germline V gene. Here the CDR3 DNA reads TGTGCTCTTGGGGAACGGGAGTACTGGGGGATAAGTAGCTCCTGGGACACCCGACAGATGTTCTTC. Its translation: CALGEREYWGISSSWDTRQMFF.

To note about this clone: This probably arose from a read error, given a far larger clone one base away. Other DNA sequences in this sample translate to the same CDR3. The rearrangement uses TRDV1 and TRDJ1; 11 bases align to TRDD3. TCRdb gives no J gene; it was assigned here by matching the DNA to germline. The CDR3 has 21 residues. J was trimmed by 0 bases and V by 1 base; bases with no gene match: 16. Germline-derived CDR1 and CDR2 are TSWWSYY and QGS. The chain's CDR3 is CALGERIRYWGISSYTDKLIF. The CDR3 DNA is TGTGCTCTTGGGGAACGGATCCGGTACTGGGGGATAAGCTCTTACACCGATAAACTCATCTTT.

Notes on this clone: TCRdb's protein for this DNA is that of a much larger clone and differs from the translation at residue 5, likely a read error; the protein shown is the DNA translation. This chain uses TRDV1 with TRDJ1; TRDD3 aligns across 11 bases. The J gene is not listed in TCRdb, so it was assigned here from a DNA match to germline. CDR1 and CDR2 from the germline V gene are TSWWSYY and QGS. The trim removed 5 bases at V and 0 bases at J, leaving 29 bases unmatched. CDR3 length: 24 residues. The CDR3 spells CALGSQAFLLPGGYRFQNTDKLIF. The DNA for the CDR3 is TGTGCTCTTGGGAGCCAGGCCTTCCTACTCCCTGGGGGATACCGGTTTCAGAACACCGATAAACTCATCTTT.

This clone has a handful of counts. The TCRdb protein, from a much larger clone, departs from this DNA's translation at residue 14, likely by read error; the protein shown derives from the DNA. The V call is TRDV1, the J call TRDJ4, with TRDD3 identical over 9 bases. The CDR3 is 19 residues long. V was clipped by 4 bases and J by 2 bases; unmatched bases: 20. In germline, CDR1 is TSWWSYY, CDR2 QGS. CDR3 nucleotides: TGTGCTCTTGGGGTGAGCTTCCCACCCCGTACTGGGGGAGAAAGACCCCTGATCTTT. It is translated as CALGVSFPPRTGGERPLIF.

This clone has more than one count but fewer than ten. The protein TCRdb lists belongs to a much larger clone and differs from this DNA's translation at residue 16, which points to a read error; the protein shown is made from the DNA. CDR3 coding DNA: TGTGCCTGTGAGTCCGTACTGGGGGATACGCGTAGCTCCTGGGACGCCCGACAGATGTTTTTC. This codes for CACESVLGDTRSSWDARQMFF. The chain recombines TRDV2 with TRDJ3, with TRDD3 matching over 13 bases. As TCRdb names no J gene, one was assigned here on the basis of a DNA match to germline. The CDR3 runs to 21 residues. Per germline, CDR1 GEAIGNYY and CDR2 EKD.

As regards this clone: This DNA translates differently at residue 4 from the TCRdb protein, which is that of a much larger clone; a read error is likely, and the protein shown is the DNA's own translation. The rearrangement joins TRDV1 to TRDJ1; 7 positions match TRDD3. The CDR3 has 19 residues. Germline CDR1 TSWWSYY, CDR2 QGS. CDR3 sequence reads: CALEEPSGGSPPHTDKLIF. For the CDR3, the DNA is TGTGCTCTTGAGGAACCCTCCGGGGGATCCCCTCCACACACCGATAAACTCATCTTT.

In its sample, this clone was seen a few times. A far larger clone is one base from this, pointing to a likely read error. Other DNA sequences of this sample code for an identical CDR3. The chain combines TRDV1 with TRDJ1, with TRDD3 matching over 12 bases. The J gene was missing in TCRdb and was found by matching the end of the DNA to germline. The junction had 14 bases not matched to a gene; V was cut back by 0 bases and J by 0 bases. The CDR3 extends over 21 amino acids. The V gene's germline CDR1 is TSWWSYY and CDR2 QGS. The DNA of the CDR3 is TGTGCTCTTGGGGAACTTGGGGAGTACGCTGGGGGATACGCATACACCGATAAACTCATCTTT. Residues: CALGELGEYAGGYAYTDKLIF.

In this sample, this clone turned up many times. This clone may be a read error of a much larger clone one base away. The chain has TRDV2 and TRDJ1, with 10 bases that match TRDD3. The CDR3 contains 14 residues. The V and J ends lost 3 bases and 7 bases, in that order; junction bases with no gene match: 7. Per the germline V gene, CDR1 is GEAIGNYY and CDR2 is EKD. The CDR3: CACDELGDSIKLIF. For the CDR3, the DNA is TGTGCCTGTGACGAACTGGGGGATTCGATTAAACTCATCTTT.

This clone was seen at least ten times. TCRdb assigns this DNA the protein of a much larger clone, which departs from its translation at residue 15; this likely reflects a read error, and the protein shown comes from translating the DNA. The chain recombines TRDV1 with TRDJ1; TRDD3 agrees at 8 bases. Germline lookup yields CDR1 TSWWSYY and CDR2 QGS. The CDR3 totals 18 residues. CDR3 amino acids: CALGETKGYVLDTDELIF. The CDR3 region has the DNA TGTGCTCTTGGGGAAACAAAGGGATACGTTCTTGACACCGATGAACTCATCTTT.